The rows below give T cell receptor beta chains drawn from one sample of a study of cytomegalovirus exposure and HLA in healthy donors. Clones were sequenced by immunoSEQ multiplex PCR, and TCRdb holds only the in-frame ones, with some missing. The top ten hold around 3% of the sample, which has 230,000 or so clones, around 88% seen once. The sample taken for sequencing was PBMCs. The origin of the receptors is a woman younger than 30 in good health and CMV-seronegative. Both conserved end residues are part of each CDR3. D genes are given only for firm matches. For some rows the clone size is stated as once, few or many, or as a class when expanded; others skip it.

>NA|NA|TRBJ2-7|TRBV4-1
TGCGCCAGCAGCCATGAGGAGACGGACTCCTACGAGCAGTACTTC
CASSHEETDSYEQYF
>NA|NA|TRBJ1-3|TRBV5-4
TGTGCCAGCAGCTTTGGGTCAGCAGGGCCCGGAAACACCATATATTTT
CASSFGSAGPGNTIYF
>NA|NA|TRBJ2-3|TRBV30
TGTGCCTGGAGACTATGGTCATTTACGCAGTATTTT
CAWRLWSFTQYF
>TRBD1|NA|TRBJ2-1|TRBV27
TGTGCCAGCAGTCCGCGGACAGGGGGGGATGAGCAGTTCTTC
CASSPRTGGDEQFF
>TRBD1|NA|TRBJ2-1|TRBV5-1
TGCGCCAGCAGCTATAACACAGGGGGGTGGAGTGAGCAGTTCTTC
CASSYNTGGWSEQFF
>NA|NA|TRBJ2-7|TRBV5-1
TGCGCCAGCAGCTTGAGGCGAGGGCAAAAAAGCTCCTACGAGCAGTACTTC
CASSLRRGQKSSYEQYF
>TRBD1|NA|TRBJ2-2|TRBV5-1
TGCGCCAGCGGGTGGACAGGGGTATCGCACACCGGGGAGCTGTTTTTT
CASGWTGVSHTGELFF
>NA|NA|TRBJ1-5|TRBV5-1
TGCGCCAGCAGCCCGGGACACCGTCAGGAGCCCCAGCATTTT
CASSPGHRQEPQHF
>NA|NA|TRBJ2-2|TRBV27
TGTGCCAGCAGAAGACTAGACGAGAACACCGGGGAGCTGTTTTTT
CASRRLDENTGELFF
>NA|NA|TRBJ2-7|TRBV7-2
TGTGCCAGCAGCTTCTATCCGTCGTACGAGCAGTACTTC
CASSFYPSYEQYF
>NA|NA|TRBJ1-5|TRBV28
TGTGCCAGCAGCCTACCCCCTCAGCCCCAGCATTTT
CASSLPPQPQHF
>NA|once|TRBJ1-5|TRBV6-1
TGTGCCAGCAGTAACGCGCCTCATCAGCCCCAGCATTTT
CASSNAPHQPQHF
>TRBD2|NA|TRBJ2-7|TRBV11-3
TGTGCCAGCAGCCTGTCTAGCGGGACATCCTACGAGCAGTACTTC
CASSLSSGTSYEQYF
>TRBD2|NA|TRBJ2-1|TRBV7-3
TGTGCCAGCAATCTAGCGGGAGGAAACAATGAGCAGTTCTTC
CASNLAGGNNEQFF
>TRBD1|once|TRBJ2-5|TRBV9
TGTGCCAGCAGCGCGGGACAGCTGCAAGAGACCCAGTACTTC
CASSAGQLQETQYF
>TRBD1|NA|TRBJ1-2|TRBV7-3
TGTGCCAGCAGTCCCGGGACAGGGTATGGCTACACCTTC
CASSPGTGYGYTF
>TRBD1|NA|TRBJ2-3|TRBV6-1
TGTGCCAGCAGTGACGAGGACGGACAGGGGGCAGATACGCAGTATTTT
CASSDEDGQGADTQYF
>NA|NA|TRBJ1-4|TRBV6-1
TGTGCCAGCAACTACGGGACATATAATGAAAAACTGTTTTTT
CASNYGTYNEKLFF
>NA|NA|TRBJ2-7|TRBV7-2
TGTGCCAGCAGCTTTGGAGGGTCGGGTTACGAGCAGTACTTC
CASSFGGSGYEQYF
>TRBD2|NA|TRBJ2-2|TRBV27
TGTGCCACCAGCGGGAGTAATGTCCCCGGGGAGCTGTTTTTT
CATSGSNVPGELFF
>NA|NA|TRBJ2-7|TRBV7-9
TGTGCCAGCAGCCACCAACCCGGACTATCTACCTACGAGCAGTACTTC
CASSHQPGLSTYEQYF
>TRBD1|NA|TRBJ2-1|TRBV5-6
TGTGCCAGCAGCCATTTAACCGGGACAGGTGGTTTGGAGCAGTTCTTC
CASSHLTGTGGLEQFF
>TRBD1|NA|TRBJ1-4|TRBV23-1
TGCGCCAGCAGTCAAAGTAGGGACAGGGTGAGACTGGGAAGAAAACTGTTTTTT
CASSQSRDRVRLGRKLFF
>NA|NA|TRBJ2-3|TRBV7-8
TGTGCCAGCAGCTTAGCGAGGTGGCCCGGGGATACGCAGTATTTT
CASSLARWPGDTQYF
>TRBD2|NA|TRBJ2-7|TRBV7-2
TGTGCCAGCAGCTTAGGGAGCGGGAGGGTTCCCTACGAGCAGTACTTC
CASSLGSGRVPYEQYF
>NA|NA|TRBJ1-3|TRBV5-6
TGTGCCAGCAGCTTGTTCCCCCACAGCTCTGGAAACACCATATATTTT
CASSLFPHSSGNTIYF
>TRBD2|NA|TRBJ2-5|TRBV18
TGTGCCAGCTCACTCCCTAGCGGGTGGAGGGAGACCCAGTACTTC
CASSLPSGWRETQYF
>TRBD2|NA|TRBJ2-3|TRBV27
TGTGCCAGCAGTCTGGGGGGGTACAGCACAGATACGCAGTATTTT
CASSLGGYSTDTQYF
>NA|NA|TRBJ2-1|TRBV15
TGTGCCACCAGCAGAGCCCAAGCGCTCTACAATGAGCAGTTCTTC
CATSRAQALYNEQFF
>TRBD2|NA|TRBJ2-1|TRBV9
TGTGCCAGCAGCGTAGCCCCACTAGCGGGAGGCGACAATGAGCAGTTCTTC
CASSVAPLAGGDNEQFF
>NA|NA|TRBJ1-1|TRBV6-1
TGTGCCAGCAGTGGAAGACAGGTTCTCATGAACACTGAAGCTTTCTTT
CASSGRQVLMNTEAFF
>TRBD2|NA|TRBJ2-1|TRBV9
TGTGCCAGCAGCGTATCCCCGTTTAGCGGGAGCCTCGGCAAGAATGAGCAGTTCTTC
CASSVSPFSGSLGKNEQFF
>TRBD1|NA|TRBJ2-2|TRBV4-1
TGCGCCAGCAGCCAAAGAACCGGGACAGGGAACACCGGGGAGCTGTTTTTT
CASSQRTGTGNTGELFF
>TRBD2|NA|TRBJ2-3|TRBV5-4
TGTGCCAGCAGCTTGGTACTAGCGGGAGTAGATACGCAGTATTTT
CASSLVLAGVDTQYF
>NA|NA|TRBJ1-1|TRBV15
TGTGCCACCAGCAGAGGCAGGGATTTCCCTGAAGCTTTCTTT
CATSRGRDFPEAFF
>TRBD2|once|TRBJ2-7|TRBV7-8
TGTGCCAGCAGACGATCCCCGGGACTAGCGGGAAAGGACGAGCAGTACTTC
CASRRSPGLAGKDEQYF
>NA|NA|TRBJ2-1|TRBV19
TGTGCCAGTAGTCAACCGAGGGGGAGCCCTTACTACAATGAGCAGTTCTTC
CASSQPRGSPYYNEQFF
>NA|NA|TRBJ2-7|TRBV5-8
TGTGCCAGCAGCCCCCCCGAGGACTTTTCCTACGAGCAGTACTTC
CASSPPEDFSYEQYF
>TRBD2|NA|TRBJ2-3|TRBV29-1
TGCAGCGTTGTAGCGGGTAGACTCTCTAGCACAGATACGCAGTATTTT
CSVVAGRLSSTDTQYF
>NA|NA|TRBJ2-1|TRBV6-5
TGTGCCAGCAGTTACTTGGGGGGAAATGAGCAGTTCTTC
CASSYLGGNEQFF
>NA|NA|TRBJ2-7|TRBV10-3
TGTGCCATCAGTTTCCCCGAGTTGGAGGAGCAGTACTTC
CAISFPELEEQYF
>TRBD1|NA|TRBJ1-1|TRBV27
TGTGCCAGCAGTTTATCGTTTACAGGGGTCAAGAACACTGAAGCTTTCTTT
CASSLSFTGVKNTEAFF
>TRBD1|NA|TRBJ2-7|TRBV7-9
TGTGCCAGCAGCCCACAGGGGGCAATCTACGAGCAGTACTTC
CASSPQGAIYEQYF
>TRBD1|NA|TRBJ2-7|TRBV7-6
TGTGCCAGCAGCACACGACAGGGGGCCTACGAGCAGTACTTC
CASSTRQGAYEQYF
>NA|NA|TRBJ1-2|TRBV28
TGTGCCACCACTCTGGGCTCCCATGGCTACACCTTC
CATTLGSHGYTF
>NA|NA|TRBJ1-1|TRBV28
TGTGCCAGCAGTTCCCTCAATAATGAACAGGGTGAAGCTTTCTTT
CASSSLNNEQGEAFF
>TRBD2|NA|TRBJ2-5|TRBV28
TGTGCCAGCAGTTCCCCGCAGCGGGAGGGCCAGAGGGGAGAGACCCAGTACTTC
CASSSPQREGQRGETQYF
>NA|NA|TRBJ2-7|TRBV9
TGTGCCAGCAGCGTAGCTTCCTTACCGGGAGCCGAGCAGTACTTC
CASSVASLPGAEQYF
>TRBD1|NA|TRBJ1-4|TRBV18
TGTGCCAGCTCACCGAATCCGGGACAGATCTTTGAAAAACTGTTTTTT
CASSPNPGQIFEKLFF
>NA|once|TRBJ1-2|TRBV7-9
TGTGCCAGCAGCCTCATGGAGGGACCTAACTATGGCTACACCTTC
CASSLMEGPNYGYTF
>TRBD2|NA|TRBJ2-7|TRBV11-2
TGTGCCAGCAGTTATAGCGGGAGAATGGAGTACGAGCAGTACTTC
CASSYSGRMEYEQYF
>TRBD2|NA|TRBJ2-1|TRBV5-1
TGCGCCAACGGGGCGGCTAGCGGGAGGGCCTTCGTCTGCGATGAGCAGTTCTTC
CANGAASGRAFVCDEQFF
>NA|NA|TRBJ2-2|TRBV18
TGTGCCAGCTCACCACCGCAGGGTAGGGACACCGGGGAGCTGTTTTTT
CASSPPQGRDTGELFF